This T cell receptor (beta chain) was identified during a study of blood T cell repertoires in COVID-19. The CDR3 loop spans 15 amino acids. Trimming at V came to 2 bases and at J to 8 bases, leaving 3 bases not matched to a gene. The germline V gene has CDR1 SGHAT and CDR2 FQDESV (reference sequence). The study recruited people aged 18 to 89 years across approximately 24 US areas. Clinical histories supplied by participants themselves formed the basis of cohort assignment. Cohort 3 recovered donors had two negative PCRs, clearance, or symptom resolution. Per the original data handling: How many nucleated cells were present was estimated from reference gene primer amplification. Profiling relied on immunoSEQ multiplex PCR, and the TCRdb table lists in-frame clones only, not all of them. D and trimming come from the DNA, and the V and J calls and clone size come from that table. This sample has around 300,000 clones, with around 90% found just once.

The rearrangement joins TRBV11-1 to TRBJ2-1, with 13 bases aligning to TRBD2. Sequencing input: PBMCs or T cells enriched from blood (not recorded which). This clonotype was sampled from a woman aged 40 to 55 who had recovered from COVID-19. This CDR3 is CASSLTSGRVHEQFF. In DNA form, the CDR3 reads TGTGCCAGCAGCTTAACTAGCGGGAGGGTCCATGAGCAGTTCTTC.